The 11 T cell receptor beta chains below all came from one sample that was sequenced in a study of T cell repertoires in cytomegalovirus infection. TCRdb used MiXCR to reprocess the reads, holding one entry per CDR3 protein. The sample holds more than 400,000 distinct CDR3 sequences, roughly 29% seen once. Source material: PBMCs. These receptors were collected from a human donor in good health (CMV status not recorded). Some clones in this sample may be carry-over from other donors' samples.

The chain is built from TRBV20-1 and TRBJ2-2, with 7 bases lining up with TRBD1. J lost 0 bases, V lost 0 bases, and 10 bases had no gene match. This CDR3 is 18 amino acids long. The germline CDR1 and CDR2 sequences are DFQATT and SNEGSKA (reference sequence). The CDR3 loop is CSARENRGLTPNTGELFF. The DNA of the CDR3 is TGCAGTGCTAGAGAGAACAGGGGTTTAACGCCGAACACCGGGGAGCTGTTTTTT.

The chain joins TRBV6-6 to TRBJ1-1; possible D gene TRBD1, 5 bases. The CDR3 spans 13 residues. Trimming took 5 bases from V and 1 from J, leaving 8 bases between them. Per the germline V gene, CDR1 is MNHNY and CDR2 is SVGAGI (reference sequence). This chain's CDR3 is CASSDSQNTEAFF. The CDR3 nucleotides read TGTGCCAGCAGTGACAGTCAGAACACTGAAGCTTTCTTT.

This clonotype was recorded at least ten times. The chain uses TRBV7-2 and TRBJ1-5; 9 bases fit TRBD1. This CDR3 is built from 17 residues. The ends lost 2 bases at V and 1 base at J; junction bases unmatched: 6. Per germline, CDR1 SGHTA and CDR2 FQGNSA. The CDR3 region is CASSLHNRGLSNQPQHF. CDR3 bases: TGTGCCAGCAGCTTACATAACAGGGGGCTGAGCAATCAGCCCCAGCATTTT.

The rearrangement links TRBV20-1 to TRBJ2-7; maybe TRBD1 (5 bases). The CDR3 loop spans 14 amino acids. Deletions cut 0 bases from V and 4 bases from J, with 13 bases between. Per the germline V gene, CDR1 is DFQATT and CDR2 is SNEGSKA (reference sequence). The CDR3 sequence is CSARDLRQFYEQYF. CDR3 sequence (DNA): TGCAGTGCTAGAGATCTTAGACAGTTTTACGAGCAGTACTTC.

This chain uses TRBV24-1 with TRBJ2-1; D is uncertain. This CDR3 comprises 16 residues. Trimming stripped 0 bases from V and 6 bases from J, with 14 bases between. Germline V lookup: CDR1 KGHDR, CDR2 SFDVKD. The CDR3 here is CATSDLPSTSSNEQFF. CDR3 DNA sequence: TGTGCCACCAGTGATTTGCCCTCAACATCGTCCAATGAGCAGTTCTTC.

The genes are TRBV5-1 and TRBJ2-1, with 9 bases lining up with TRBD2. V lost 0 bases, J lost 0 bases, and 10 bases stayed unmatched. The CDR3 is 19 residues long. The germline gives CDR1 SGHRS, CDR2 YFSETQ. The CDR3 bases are TGCGCCAGCAGCTTGGTTGCGACTAGCGGACTTAACTCCTACAATGAGCAGTTCTTC. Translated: CASSLVATSGLNSYNEQFF.

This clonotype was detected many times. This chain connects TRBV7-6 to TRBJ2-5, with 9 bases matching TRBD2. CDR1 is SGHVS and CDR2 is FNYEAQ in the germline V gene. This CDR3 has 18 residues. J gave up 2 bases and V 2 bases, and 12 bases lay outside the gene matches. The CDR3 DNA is TGTGCCAGCAGCTTAAATTTCTACGGGACTAGCCTACAAGAGACCCAGTACTTC. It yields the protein CASSLNFYGTSLQETQYF.

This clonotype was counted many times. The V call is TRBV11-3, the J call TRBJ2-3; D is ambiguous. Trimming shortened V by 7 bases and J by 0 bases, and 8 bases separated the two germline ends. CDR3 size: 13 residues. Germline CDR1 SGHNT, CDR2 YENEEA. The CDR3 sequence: CASKVPSTDTQYF. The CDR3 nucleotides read TGTGCCAGCAAAGTCCCCAGCACAGATACGCAGTATTTT. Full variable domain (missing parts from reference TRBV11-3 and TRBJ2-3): EAGVVQSPRYKIIEKKQPVAFWCNPISGHNTLYWYLQNLGQGPELLIRYENEEAVDDSQLPKDRFSAERLKGVDSTLKIQPAELGDSAVYLCASKVPSTDTQYFGPGTRLTVL.

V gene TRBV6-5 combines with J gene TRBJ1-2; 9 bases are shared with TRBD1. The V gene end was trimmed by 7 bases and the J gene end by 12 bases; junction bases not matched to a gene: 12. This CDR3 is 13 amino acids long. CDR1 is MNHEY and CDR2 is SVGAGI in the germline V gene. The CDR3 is CASTNLPGQGDTF. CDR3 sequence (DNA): TGTGCCAGCACCAACCTCCCGGGACAGGGTGACACCTTC.

CDR3 nucleotides: TGCAGTGCTAGAGACATCAGGGGCGCCGGATACGAGCAGTACGTC. This gives the protein CSARDIRGAGYEQYV. The chain links TRBV20-1 to TRBJ2-7; weak D call: TRBD1 (6 bases). Germline-derived CDR1 and CDR2 are DFQATT and SNEGSKA (reference sequence). Trimming removed 0 bases at V and 4 bases at J, with 16 bases between. CDR3 length: 15 residues.

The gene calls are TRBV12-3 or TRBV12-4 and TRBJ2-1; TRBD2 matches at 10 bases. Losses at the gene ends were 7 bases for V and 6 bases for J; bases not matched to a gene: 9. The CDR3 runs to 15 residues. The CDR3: CASNPLPSGSNEQFF. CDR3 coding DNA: TGTGCCAGCAACCCCCTCCCTAGCGGGAGCAATGAGCAGTTCTTC.